This TCR beta chain was recorded in a study of T cell responses to AZD1222 COVID-19 vaccine. Broader study findings: Nearly half of unique spike-specific TCRs reportedly avoided B.1.351 and B.1.1.7 mutated regions. Repertoire sampling happened only post peak T cell response. Possibly, clonal diversity was underestimated; donors were largely white British and included more females.

A word on this clone: Its antigen is not identified.

Using immunoSEQ multiplex PCR, the repertoire was profiled, and TCRdb retains in-frame clones only, with some absent. The sample holds about 83,000 clones, 85% to 95% seen once. V trimming: 4 bases; J trimming: 6 bases; junction bases outside the gene matches: 6. The CDR3 sequence is 13 residues long. CDR1 is SGHDT and CDR2 is YYEEEE in the germline V gene. The chain recombines TRBV5-6 with TRBJ2-7, with 8 bases matching TRBD2. The clonotype was recovered from an adult in good health. The sample in question was peripheral blood, obtained on day 0 of MenACWY control vaccination. The CDR3 sequence: CASSPGLDAEQYF. For the CDR3, the DNA is TGTGCCAGCAGCCCGGGACTAGATGCCGAGCAGTACTTC.